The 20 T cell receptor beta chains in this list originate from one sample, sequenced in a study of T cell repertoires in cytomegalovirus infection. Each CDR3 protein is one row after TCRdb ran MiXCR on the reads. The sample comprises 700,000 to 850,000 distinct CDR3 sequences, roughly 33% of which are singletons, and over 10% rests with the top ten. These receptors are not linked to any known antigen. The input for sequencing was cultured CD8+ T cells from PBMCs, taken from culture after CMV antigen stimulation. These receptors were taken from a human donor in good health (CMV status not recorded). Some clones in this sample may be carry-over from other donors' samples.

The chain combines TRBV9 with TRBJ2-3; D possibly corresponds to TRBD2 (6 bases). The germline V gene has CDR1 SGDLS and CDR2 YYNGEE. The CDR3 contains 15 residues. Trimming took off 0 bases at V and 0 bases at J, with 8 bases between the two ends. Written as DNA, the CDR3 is TGTGCCAGCAGCGTAGAGGCGGGGAGCACAGATACGCAGTATTTT. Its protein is CASSVEAGSTDTQYF.

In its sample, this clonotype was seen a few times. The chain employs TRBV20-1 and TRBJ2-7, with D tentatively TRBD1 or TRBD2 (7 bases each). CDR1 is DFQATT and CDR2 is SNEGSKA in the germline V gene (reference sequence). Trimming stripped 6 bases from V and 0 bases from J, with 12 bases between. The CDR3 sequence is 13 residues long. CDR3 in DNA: TGCAGTGCCCAGCGGGACAGCTCCTACGAGCAGTACGTC. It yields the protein CSAQRDSSYEQYV.

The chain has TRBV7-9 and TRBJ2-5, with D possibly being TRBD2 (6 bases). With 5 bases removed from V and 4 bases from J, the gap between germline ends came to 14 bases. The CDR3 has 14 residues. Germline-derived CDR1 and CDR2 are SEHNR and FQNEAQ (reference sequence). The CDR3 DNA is TGTGCCAGCAGCCATCCAACTAGCCCAGAGACCCAGTACTTC. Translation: CASSHPTSPETQYF.

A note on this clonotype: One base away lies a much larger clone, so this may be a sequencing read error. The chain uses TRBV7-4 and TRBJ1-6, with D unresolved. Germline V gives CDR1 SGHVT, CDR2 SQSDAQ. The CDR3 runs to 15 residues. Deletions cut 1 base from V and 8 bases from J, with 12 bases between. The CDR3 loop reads CASSLVRCTDSPLHF. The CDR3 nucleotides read TGTGCCAGCAGCTTAGTCCGGTGCACAGATTCACCCCTCCACTTT.

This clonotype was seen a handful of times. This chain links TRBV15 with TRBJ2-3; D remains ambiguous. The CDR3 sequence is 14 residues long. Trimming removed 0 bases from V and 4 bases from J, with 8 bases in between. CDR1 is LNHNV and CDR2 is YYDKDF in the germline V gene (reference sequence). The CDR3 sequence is CATSREGSADTQYF. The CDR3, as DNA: TGTGCCACCAGCAGAGAAGGGTCGGCAGATACGCAGTATTTT.

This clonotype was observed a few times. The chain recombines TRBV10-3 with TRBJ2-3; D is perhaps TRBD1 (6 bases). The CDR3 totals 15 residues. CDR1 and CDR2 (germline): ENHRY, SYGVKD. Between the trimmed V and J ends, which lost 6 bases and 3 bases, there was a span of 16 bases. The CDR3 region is CAIRITGPKTDTQYF. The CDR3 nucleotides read TGTGCCATCAGGATAACAGGGCCAAAGACAGATACGCAGTATTTT.

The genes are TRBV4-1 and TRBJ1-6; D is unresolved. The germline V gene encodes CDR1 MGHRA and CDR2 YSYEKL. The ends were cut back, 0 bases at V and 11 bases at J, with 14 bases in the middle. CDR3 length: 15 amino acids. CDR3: CASSQDVGSGTPLHF. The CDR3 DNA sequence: TGCGCCAGCAGCCAAGATGTAGGGTCGGGGACACCCCTCCACTTT.

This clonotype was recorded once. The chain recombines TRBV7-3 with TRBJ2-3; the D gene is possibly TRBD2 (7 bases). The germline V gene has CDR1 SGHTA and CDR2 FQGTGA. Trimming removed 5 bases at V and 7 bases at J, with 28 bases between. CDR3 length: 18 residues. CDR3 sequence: CASSLLMRLVGGPYTQYF. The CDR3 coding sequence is TGTGCCAGCAGCCTATTAATGAGACTAGTGGGGGGGCCGTATACGCAGTATTTT.

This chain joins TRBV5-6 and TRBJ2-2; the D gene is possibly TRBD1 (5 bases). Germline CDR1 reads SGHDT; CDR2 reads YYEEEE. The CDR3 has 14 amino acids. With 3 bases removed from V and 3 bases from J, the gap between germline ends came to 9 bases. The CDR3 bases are TGTGCCAGCAGCTGGACACCCGACACCGGGGAGCTGTTTTTT. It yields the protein CASSWTPDTGELFF.

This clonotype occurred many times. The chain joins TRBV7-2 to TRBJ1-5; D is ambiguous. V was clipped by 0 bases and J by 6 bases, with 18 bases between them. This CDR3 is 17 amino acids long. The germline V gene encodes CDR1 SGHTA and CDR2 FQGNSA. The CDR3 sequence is CASSLAKGPVDRQPQHF. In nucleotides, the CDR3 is TGTGCCAGCAGCTTAGCGAAAGGGCCCGTAGATCGTCAGCCCCAGCATTTT. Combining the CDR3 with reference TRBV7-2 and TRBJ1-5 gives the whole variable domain GAGVSQSPSNKVTEKGKDVELRCDPISGHTALYWYRQSLGQGLEFLIYFQGNSAPDKSGLPSDRFSAERTGGSVSTLTIQRTQQEDSAVYLCASSLAKGPVDRQPQHFGDGTRLSIL.

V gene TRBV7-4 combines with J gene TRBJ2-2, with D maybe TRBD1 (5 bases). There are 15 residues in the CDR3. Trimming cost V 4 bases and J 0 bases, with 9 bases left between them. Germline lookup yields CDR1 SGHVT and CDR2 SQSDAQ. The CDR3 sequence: CASSSTVSNTGELFF. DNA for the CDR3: TGTGCCAGCAGCTCGACAGTGTCGAACACCGGGGAGCTGTTTTTT.

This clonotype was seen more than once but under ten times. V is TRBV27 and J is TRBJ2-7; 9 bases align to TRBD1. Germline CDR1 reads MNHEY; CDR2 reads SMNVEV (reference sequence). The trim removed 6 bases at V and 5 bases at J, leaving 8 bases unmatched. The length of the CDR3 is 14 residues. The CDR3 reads CASSAKGQGDEQYF. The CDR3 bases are TGTGCCAGCAGCGCAAAGGGACAGGGAGACGAGCAGTACTTC.

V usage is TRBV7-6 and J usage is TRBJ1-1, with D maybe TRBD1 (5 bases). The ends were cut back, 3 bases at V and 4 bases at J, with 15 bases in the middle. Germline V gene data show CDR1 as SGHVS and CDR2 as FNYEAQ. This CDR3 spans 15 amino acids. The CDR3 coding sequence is TGTGCCAGCAGCTTGGCGGACCTGAGGGGCACTGAAGCTTTCTTT. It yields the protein CASSLADLRGTEAFF.

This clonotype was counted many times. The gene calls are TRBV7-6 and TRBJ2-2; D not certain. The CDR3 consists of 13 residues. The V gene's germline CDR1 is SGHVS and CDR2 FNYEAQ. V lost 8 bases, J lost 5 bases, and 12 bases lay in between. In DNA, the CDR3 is TGTGCCAGCTTCCTTGGGCAGACCGGGGAGCTGTTTTTT. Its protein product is CASFLGQTGELFF.

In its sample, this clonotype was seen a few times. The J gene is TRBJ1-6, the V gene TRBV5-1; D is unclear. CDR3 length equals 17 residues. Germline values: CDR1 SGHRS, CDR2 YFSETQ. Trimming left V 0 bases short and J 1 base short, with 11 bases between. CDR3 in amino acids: CASSLAPGNSYNSPLHF. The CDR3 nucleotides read TGCGCCAGCAGCTTGGCACCGGGAAATTCCTATAATTCACCCCTCCACTTT. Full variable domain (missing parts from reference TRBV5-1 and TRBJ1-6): KAGVTQTPRYLIKTRGQQVTLSCSPISGHRSVSWYQQTPGQGLQFLFEYFSETQRNKGNFPGRFSGRQFSNSRSEMNVSTLELGDSALYLCASSLAPGNSYNSPLHFGNGTRLTVT.

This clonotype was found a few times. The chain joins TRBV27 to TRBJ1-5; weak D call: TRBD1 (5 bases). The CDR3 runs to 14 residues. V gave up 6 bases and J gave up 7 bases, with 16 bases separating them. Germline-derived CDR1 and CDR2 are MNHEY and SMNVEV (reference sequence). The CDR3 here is CASSDGHGGQPQHF. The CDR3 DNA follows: TGTGCCAGCAGCGACGGACATGGTGGACAGCCCCAGCATTTT.

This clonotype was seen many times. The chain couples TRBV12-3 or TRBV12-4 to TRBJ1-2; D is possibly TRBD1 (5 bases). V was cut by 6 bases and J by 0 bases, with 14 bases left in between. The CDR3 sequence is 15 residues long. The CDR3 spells CASSHLGEPNYGYTF. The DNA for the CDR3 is TGTGCCAGCAGCCACCTGGGGGAGCCTAACTATGGCTACACCTTC.

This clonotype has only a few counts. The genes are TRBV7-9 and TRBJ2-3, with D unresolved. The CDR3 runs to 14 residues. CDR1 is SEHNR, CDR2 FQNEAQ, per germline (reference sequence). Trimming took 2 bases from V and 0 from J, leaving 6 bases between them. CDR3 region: CASSLQSSTDTQYF. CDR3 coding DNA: TGTGCCAGCAGCTTACAGAGCAGCACAGATACGCAGTATTTT.

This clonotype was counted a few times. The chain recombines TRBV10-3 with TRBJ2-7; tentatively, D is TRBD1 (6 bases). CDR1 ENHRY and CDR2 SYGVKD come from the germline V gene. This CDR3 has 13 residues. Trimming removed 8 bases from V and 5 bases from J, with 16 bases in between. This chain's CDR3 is CAILGGLGNEQYF. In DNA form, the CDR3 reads TGTGCCATCTTAGGGGGTCTGGGGAACGAGCAGTACTTC.

CDR3 nucleotides: TGTGCCAGCAGCGAAGGGGTCAATCAGCCCCAGCATTTT. It specifies CASSEGVNQPQHF. The chain is built from TRBV5-6 and TRBJ1-5, with D perhaps matching TRBD1 (5 bases). Germline CDR1 reads SGHDT; CDR2 reads YYEEEE. The CDR3 is 13 amino acids. With 4 bases removed from V and 3 bases from J, the gap between germline ends came to 8 bases.